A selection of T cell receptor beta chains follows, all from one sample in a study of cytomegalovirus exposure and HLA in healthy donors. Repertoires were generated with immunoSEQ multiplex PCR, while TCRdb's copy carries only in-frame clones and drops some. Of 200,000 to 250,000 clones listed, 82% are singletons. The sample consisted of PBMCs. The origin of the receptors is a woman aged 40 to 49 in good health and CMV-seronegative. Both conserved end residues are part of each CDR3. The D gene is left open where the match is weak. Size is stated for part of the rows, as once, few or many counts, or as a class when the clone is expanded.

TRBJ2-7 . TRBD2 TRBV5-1 TGCGCCAGCAGCTTGGTAGCGGGAGTAGGAGAGCAGTACTTC CASSLVAGVGEQYF
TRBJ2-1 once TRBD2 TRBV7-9 TGTGCCAGCAGCCCCGGGACTAGCGGTAACAATGAGCAGTTCTTC CASSPGTSGNNEQFF
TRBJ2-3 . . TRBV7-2 TGTGCCAGCAGCTTAGGTCCTAGCACAGATACGCAGTATTTT CASSLGPSTDTQYF
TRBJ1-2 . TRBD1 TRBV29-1 TGCAGCGGCGGACAGGCGATAGGGGGCTACACCTTC CSGGQAIGGYTF
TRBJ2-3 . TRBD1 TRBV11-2 TGTGCCAGCAGACTAGACAGGGGTAGAACAGATACGCAGTATTTT CASRLDRGRTDTQYF
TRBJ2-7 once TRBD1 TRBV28 TGTGCCACCAAGAGGGCAGGGGGAGATGAATCCTACGAGCAGTACTTC CATKRAGGDESYEQYF
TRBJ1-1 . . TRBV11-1 TGTGCCAGCAGCCCATACAGGACGCGGGAGAACACTGAAGCTTTCTTT CASSPYRTRENTEAFF
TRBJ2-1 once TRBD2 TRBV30 TGTGCCTGGAGTGCCGCTTGGGGGGAGGGCCGGGTCAATGAGCAGTTCTTC CAWSAAWGEGRVNEQFF
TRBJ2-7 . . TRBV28 TGTGCCAGCAGTTTATCCGGACAGCTTCCCCACGAGCAGTACTTC CASSLSGQLPHEQYF
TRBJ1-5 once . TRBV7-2 TGTGCCAGCAGCTTAGGCGGTCTCTCTAATCAGCCCCAGCATTTT CASSLGGLSNQPQHF
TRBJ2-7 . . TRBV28 TGTGCCAGCAGTTTATTCCAGGGAAACCCCTACGAGCAGTACTTC CASSLFQGNPYEQYF
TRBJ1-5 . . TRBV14 TGTGCCAGCAGCCAATACCGATCGGGAAATAGCAATCAGCCCCAGCATTTT CASSQYRSGNSNQPQHF
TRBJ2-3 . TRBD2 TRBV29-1 TGCAGCGTAACCGGTCTAGCGGAAAAGGCAGATACGCAGTATTTT CSVTGLAEKADTQYF
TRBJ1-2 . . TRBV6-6 TGTGCCAGCAGCCAGGGCGGGACGGAGTACTATGGCTACACCTTC CASSQGGTEYYGYTF
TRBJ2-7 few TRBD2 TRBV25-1 TGTGCCAGCAGTGTGCGGGAGGGCCTCTACGAGCAGTACTTC CASSVREGLYEQYF
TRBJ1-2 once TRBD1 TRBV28 TGTGCCAGCACCATGGACAGGGTGGCCTATGGCTACACCTTC CASTMDRVAYGYTF
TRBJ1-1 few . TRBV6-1 TGTGCCAGCAGTGCTATGAGGAACACTGAAGCTTTCTTT CASSAMRNTEAFF
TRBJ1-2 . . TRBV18 TGTGCCAGCTCCTCCCAGGGGTATGGCTACACCTTC CASSSQGYGYTF
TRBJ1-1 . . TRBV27 TGTGCCAGCAGTTTAGGGGGGATTAACACTGAAGCTTTCTTT CASSLGGINTEAFF
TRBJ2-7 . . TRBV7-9 TGTGCCAGCAGCTCGTCTACCCGAGCCTACGAGCAGTACTTC CASSSSTRAYEQYF
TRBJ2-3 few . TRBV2 TGTGCCAGGGGAAGTTGGGAGAGCACAGATACGCAGTATTTT CARGSWESTDTQYF
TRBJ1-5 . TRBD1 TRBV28 TGTGCCAGCAACCGCGGACAGGGGGGCAATCAGCCCCAGCATTTT CASNRGQGGNQPQHF
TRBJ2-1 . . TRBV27 TGTGCCAGCAGTTTCGGGGGGCACGACAATGAGCAGTTCTTC CASSFGGHDNEQFF
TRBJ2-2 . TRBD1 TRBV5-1 TGCGCCAGCAGCTTAAATACAGGGGGCAACACCGGGGAGCTGTTTTTT CASSLNTGGNTGELFF
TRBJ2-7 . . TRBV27 TGTGCCAGCAGCCGGACACCGTCCTACGAGCAGTACTTC CASSRTPSYEQYF
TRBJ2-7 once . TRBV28 TGTGCCAGCAAGTCTAGGAGGGCGAGCTCCTACGAGCAGTACTTC CASKSRRASSYEQYF
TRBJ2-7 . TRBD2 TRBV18 TGTGCCAGCTCACCGGCGGGAGCGGGGTACGAGCAGTACTTC CASSPAGAGYEQYF
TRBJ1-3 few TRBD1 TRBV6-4 TGTGCCAGCAGTTCCGAGAGGGGGCCTGGAAACACCATATATTTT CASSSERGPGNTIYF
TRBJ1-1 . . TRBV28 TGTGCCAGCAGCCAGAGAGGCCTTGAAGCTTTCTTT CASSQRGLEAFF
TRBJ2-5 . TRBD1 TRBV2 TGTGCCAGCAATAGGGACAGGGCAGGGGAGACCCAGTACTTC CASNRDRAGETQYF
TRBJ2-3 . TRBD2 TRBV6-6 TGTGCCAGCAGTTACGGACTAGCGGGAGTCGCAGATACGCAGTATTTT CASSYGLAGVADTQYF
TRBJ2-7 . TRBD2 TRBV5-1 TGCGCCAGCAGCTTGCGGGGGGAGGGACACGAGCAGTACTTC CASSLRGEGHEQYF
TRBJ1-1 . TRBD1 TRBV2 TGTGCCAGCAGTGAAGCGCAGGGGGCGCGACCCACTGAAGCTTTCTTT CASSEAQGARPTEAFF
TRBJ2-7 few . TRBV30 TGTGCCTGGAGTACCAGGGGCGAGCAGTACTTC CAWSTRGEQYF
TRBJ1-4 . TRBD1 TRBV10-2 TGCGCCAGCAGGGCGACAGGGGAAAATGAAAAACTGTTTTTT CASRATGENEKLFF
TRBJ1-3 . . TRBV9 TGTGCCAGCAGCGCGCAGGGGTTCTCTGGAAACACCATATATTTT CASSAQGFSGNTIYF
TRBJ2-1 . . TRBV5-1 TGCGCCAGCAGCTTGGCCAAAATGGGGGGGCGCCAAAATGAGCAGTTCTTC CASSLAKMGGRQNEQFF
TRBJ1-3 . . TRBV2 TGTGCCAGCAGGGCAGGGGTACGGGGAAACACCATATATTTT CASRAGVRGNTIYF
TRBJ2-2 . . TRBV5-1 TGCGCCAGCAGCTACTTTGACACCGGGGAGCTGTTTTTT CASSYFDTGELFF
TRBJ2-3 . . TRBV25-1 TGTGCCAGCAGTGATTCCGGGGATGTGGCAGATACGCAGTATTTT CASSDSGDVADTQYF
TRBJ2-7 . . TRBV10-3 TGTGCCTCCGGCGGAGGGGCCTACGAGCAGTACTTC CASGGGAYEQYF
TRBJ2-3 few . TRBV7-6 TGTGCCAGCGTCCCCTGGGCCTTGGAGGCAGATACGCAGTATTTT CASVPWALEADTQYF
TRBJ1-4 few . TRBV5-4 TGTGCCAGCAGCCGACCCGGAGGGGCTGAAAAACTGTTTTTT CASSRPGGAEKLFF
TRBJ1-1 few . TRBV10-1 TGCGCCAGCAGTGAGTCGAGGGCTACTGAAGCTTTCTTT CASSESRATEAFF
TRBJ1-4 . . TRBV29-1 TGCAGCGCTGACGGGAAGGAAAAACTGTTTTTT CSADGKEKLFF
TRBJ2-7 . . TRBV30 TGTGCCTGGAATGGACAGCGGGGCTACGAGCAGTACTTC CAWNGQRGYEQYF
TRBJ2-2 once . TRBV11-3 TGTGCCGTCCCGTTGTTGGAGGGACGTTTTCTCCTCCACCGGTTAGGGGAGCTGTTTTTT CAVPLLEGRFLLHRLGELFF
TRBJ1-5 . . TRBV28 TGTGCCAGCAGTTTCACCCTGGGCAGTAGCAATCAGCCCCAGCATTTT CASSFTLGSSNQPQHF
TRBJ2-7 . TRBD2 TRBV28 TGTGCCAGCAGTCTTCCGGGACTAGCGGGAGTCTACGAGCAGTACTTC CASSLPGLAGVYEQYF
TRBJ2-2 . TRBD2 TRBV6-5 TGTGCCAGCAGTTTGGGACTAGTTTCGGCCGGGGAGCTGTTTTTT CASSLGLVSAGELFF
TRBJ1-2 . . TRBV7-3 TGTGCCAGCAGCCCTGACGGGAACTATGGCTACACCTTC CASSPDGNYGYTF
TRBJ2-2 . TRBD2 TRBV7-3 TGTGCCAGCAGCCCTACTAGCGAGAACACCGGGGAGCTGTTTTTT CASSPTSENTGELFF
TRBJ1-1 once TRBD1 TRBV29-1 TGCAGCGTTGAATTTTACGGGACAGGGACAAACGGGGAAGCTTTCTTT CSVEFYGTGTNGEAFF
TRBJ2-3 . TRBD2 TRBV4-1 TGCGCCAGCAGCCCCCTAGCGGGAGGTCGCACAGATACGCAGTATTTT CASSPLAGGRTDTQYF
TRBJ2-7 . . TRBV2 TGTGCCAGCAGTACAAAGGCGGGTGGAGGCTCACACGAGCAGTACTTC CASSTKAGGGSHEQYF
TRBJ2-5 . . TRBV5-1 TGCGCCAGCAGCTATATAATTGCGGAGACCCAGTACTTC CASSYIIAETQYF
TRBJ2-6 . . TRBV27 TGTGCCAGCAGTTCCTGGGGGGGGGCGGCTGGGGCCAACGTCCTGACTTTC CASSSWGGAAGANVLTF
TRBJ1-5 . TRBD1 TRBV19 TGTGCCAGTATGGACAGGGCGGGTCAGCCCCAGCATTTT CASMDRAGQPQHF
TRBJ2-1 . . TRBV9 TGTGCCAGCAGCGTAGCTCGGGAATACAATGAGCAGTTCTTC CASSVAREYNEQFF